This T cell receptor beta chain is drawn from a study of blood T cell repertoires in COVID-19. The overall study: Both acute and convalescent COVID-19 samples were obtained from the United States, Italy and Spain.

The ends were cut back, 5 bases at V and 8 bases at J, with 19 bases in the middle. Per the germline V gene, CDR1 is MDHEN and CDR2 is SYDVKM. The CDR3 is made up of 15 amino acids. The authors' processing: Nucleated cell counts were estimated from reference gene primer amplification. The method was immunoSEQ multiplex PCR; TCRdb's version includes in-frame clones alone and lacks a portion of them. That table furnishes V, J and clone size, whereas the DNA furnished D and trimming. The sample lists roughly 140,000 clones; 88% were seen once. This chain joins TRBV28 and TRBJ2-1; perhaps TRBD2 as D (5 bases). This TCR derives from a woman aged 25 to 39 with acute COVID-19. The sequenced material came from PBMCs or T cells enriched from blood (not recorded which). CDR3 protein: CASSRPGGPWDEQFF. In DNA, the CDR3 is TGTGCCAGCAGTCGGCCCGGCGGGCCCTGGGATGAGCAGTTCTTC.